A selection of T cell receptor beta chains follows, all from one sample in a study of T-cell reconstitution after alpha-beta-depleted transplantation in children. TCRdb independently ran MiXCR on the PCR reads; one entry per CDR3 protein. The repertoire holds some 600,000 distinct CDR3 sequences, 10% to 15% seen once, with approximately 2% in the top ten. The sample in question was PBMCs, mostly from graft donor cells, obtained 360 days after TCRalphabeta/CD19-depleted stem cell transplant. Receptor source: a male patient aged 10 to 17 who had a stem cell transplant for acute myeloid leukemia, so the T cells may come from the graft donor. Both conserved end residues are part of each CDR3. Each record gives: D gene, J gene, clone size, V gene, CDR3 length, CDR3 DNA, CDR3 protein. D genes are given only for firm matches. Size is omitted from some rows. Given values are once, few, many or a class for expanded clones.

>TRBD2|TRBJ2-5|many|TRBV27|14
TGTGCCAGCAGTTGGACTAGCGGGATGCAGACCCAGTACTTC
CASSWTSGMQTQYF
>TRBD2|TRBJ2-7|-|TRBV7-2|17
TGTGCCAGCAGCTTAGCCGGGACTAGCGGGGTACCCTACGAGCAGTACTTC
CASSLAGTSGVPYEQYF
>-|TRBJ2-1|-|TRBV7-8|20
TGTGCCAGCAGCCCCCCCCCGGCCAGCGGATCGTTAAGCTCCTACAATGAGCAGTTCTTC
CASSPPPASGSLSSYNEQFF
>TRBD2|TRBJ2-5|many|TRBV20-1|17
TGCAGTGCTACCGCGGGACTAGCGGGAGGTGAACAAGAGACCCAGTACTTC
CSATAGLAGGEQETQYF
>-|TRBJ2-7|few|TRBV18|15
TGTGCCAGCTCACTCGGGGCGGATAGCTCCTACGAGCAGTACTTC
CASSLGADSSYEQYF
>-|TRBJ1-2|few|TRBV28|14
TGTGCCAACAGTCAAAGACCGTGGGCAGATGGCTACACCTTC
CANSQRPWADGYTF
>-|TRBJ2-3|few|TRBV12-3/TRBV12-4|14
TGTGCCAGCAGTTCTCGATTCCGGCGGTATACGCAGTATTTT
CASSSRFRRYTQYF
>TRBD1|TRBJ2-7|many|TRBV6-2/TRBV6-3|14
TGTGCCAGCAGACCTACAGGGGGCGCGTGGGAGCAGTACTTC
CASRPTGGAWEQYF
>-|TRBJ2-2|many|TRBV20-1|14
TGCAGTGCTGCGGGGACAGCCCTCACCGGGGAGCTGTTTTTT
CSAAGTALTGELFF
>TRBD1|TRBJ2-2|few|TRBV3-1|17
TGTGCCAGCAGCCTTCAATGGAGACAGGGGAACACCGGGGAGCTGTTTTTT
CASSLQWRQGNTGELFF